A selection of T cell receptor beta chains follows, all from one sample in a study of ipilimumab plus nivolumab after autologous stem cell transplantation. The method was immunoSEQ multiplex PCR; TCRdb's version includes in-frame clones alone and lacks a portion of them. The profile covers 20,000 or so clones, with over 65% appearing a single time and around 23% taken by the ten largest. The material sequenced was PBMCs, taken in a trial of ipilimumab plus nivolumab as post-transplant consolidation. These receptors all come from a male donor with diffuse large B-cell lymphoma. CDR3s include the opening cysteine and the closing phenylalanine or tryptophan. Fields, in order: CDR3 DNA, CDR3 protein, D gene, clone size, J gene, V gene. D genes are given only for firm matches. The listing skips clone size in some rows; elsewhere it reads once, few, many or a size class.

TGCGCCAGCAGCGTCAATGGGCTAGCGGATTCCTACGAGCAGTACTTC,CASSVNGLADSYEQYF,TRBD2,-,TRBJ2-7,TRBV5-1
TGTGCCAGCAGTACCCCGTTGAGCTACCAGTACTTC,CASSTPLSYQYF,-,few,TRBJ2-5,TRBV28
TGCGCCAGCAGCCCGGGGGTTACGCAGTATTTT,CASSPGVTQYF,-,-,TRBJ2-3,TRBV4-1
TGTGCCACCTTATCAGGGGATAATGAAAAACTGTTTTTT,CATLSGDNEKLFF,-,-,TRBJ1-4,TRBV28
TGTGCCTGGATGTGGCGGGACACAGATACGCAGTATTTT,CAWMWRDTDTQYF,-,-,TRBJ2-3,TRBV30
TGTGCCAGCACCTCCCGCCGGGACATGTCCCAGCTCCAGCATTTT,CASTSRRDMSQLQHF,-,-,TRBJ1-5,TRBV28
TGTGCCAGCAGCGGCACAACCGAGACCCAGTACTTC,CASSGTTETQYF,-,few,TRBJ2-5,TRBV6-1
TGTGCCAGCACCTCTTTGGTAGCGGTTAGGCGGGGAGATACGCAGTATTTT,CASTSLVAVRRGDTQYF,-,-,TRBJ2-3,TRBV28
TGCAGCGTTGACTACAGGGGGCAAAATGGCTACACCTTC,CSVDYRGQNGYTF,TRBD1,-,TRBJ1-2,TRBV29-1
TGTGCCAGCAGCCAGATCTCTGGAAGCGGGATCTCCGAGACCCAGTACTTC,CASSQISGSGISETQYF,TRBD2,few,TRBJ2-5,TRBV4-2
TGTGCCAGCAGCCCCGGCCATGAGCAGTTCTTC,CASSPGHEQFF,-,-,TRBJ2-1,TRBV7-6
TGTGCCAGCAGTCTTGGGACCGCTGGCGGGGAGCTGTTTTTT,CASSLGTAGGELFF,-,few,TRBJ2-2,TRBV2
TGTGCCAGCAGCCAAGACGGGACAGGACAGCAGTACTTC,CASSQDGTGQQYF,TRBD1,-,TRBJ2-7,TRBV14
TGTGCCAGCAGCTTAGCGGAGGGTTACTATGGCTACACCTTC,CASSLAEGYYGYTF,-,once,TRBJ1-2,TRBV7-3
TGTGCCAGCAGTGTTGGGACAGGGGGGCTCGTAGATACGCAGTATTTT,CASSVGTGGLVDTQYF,TRBD1,-,TRBJ2-3,TRBV2
TGTGCCAGCAGACGACAGGGGCACTCCTACGAGCAGTACTTC,CASRRQGHSYEQYF,TRBD1,-,TRBJ2-7,TRBV6-5
TGTGCCAGCAGCCTGGACGGGAATCAGCCCCAGCATTTT,CASSLDGNQPQHF,-,-,TRBJ1-5,TRBV27
TGTGCCAGCAGTGGGGGAGCGGGTCCCTTCTACGAGCAGTACTTC,CASSGGAGPFYEQYF,-,-,TRBJ2-7,TRBV6-1
TGTGCCACCAGCAGAGGACTAGCGGGGACTTTCTCCTACGAGCAGTACTTC,CATSRGLAGTFSYEQYF,TRBD2,-,TRBJ2-7,TRBV15
TGTGCCAGTAGTACTACACTAGCGGGAGGGCCGGGGACAGATACGCAGTATTTT,CASSTTLAGGPGTDTQYF,TRBD2,-,TRBJ2-3,TRBV19
TGCGCCAGCAGCTTGGAGGCCGCTCCCCACAATGAGCAGTTCTTC,CASSLEAAPHNEQFF,-,-,TRBJ2-1,TRBV5-1
TGTGCCAGCACCCCACCCCCTGGGGGGAAAGGAAACACCATATATTTT,CASTPPPGGKGNTIYF,-,few,TRBJ1-3,TRBV28
TGCGCCAGCAGCTTTGACAGGGGTCGGATAGGGGAGCAGTTCTTC,CASSFDRGRIGEQFF,TRBD1,-,TRBJ2-1,TRBV5-1
TGCGCCAGCAGCTTTCAAGCGGGACTGAACAATGAGCAGTTCTTC,CASSFQAGLNNEQFF,TRBD2,-,TRBJ2-1,TRBV5-1
TGTGCCACCCGCCGGGAGGGATACGAGCAGTACTTC,CATRREGYEQYF,TRBD2,-,TRBJ2-7,TRBV10-3
TGTGCCAGTAGTACGCTCTTAATCCGGGGGGGAAGCACAGATACGCAGTATTTT,CASSTLLIRGGSTDTQYF,TRBD2,-,TRBJ2-3,TRBV19
TGCGCCAGCAGCTTAGGGACAGGGGACGAGCAGTACTTC,CASSLGTGDEQYF,TRBD1,once,TRBJ2-7,TRBV5-1
TGTGCCTGGAGCCATGCAGGCGGGAAACGCGACGAGCAGTACTTC,CAWSHAGGKRDEQYF,-,once,TRBJ2-7,TRBV30
TGTGCCAGCAGCTACACTAGCGATAGCACAGATACGCAGTATTTT,CASSYTSDSTDTQYF,TRBD2,-,TRBJ2-3,TRBV5-5
TGTGCCAGCAAAAGCGGGAGGGCGGATGAGCAGTTCTTC,CASKSGRADEQFF,TRBD2,-,TRBJ2-1,TRBV6-1
TGTGCCAGCAGCTTGGGGGGGACAGTGAACACTGAAGCTTTCTTT,CASSLGGTVNTEAFF,TRBD1,-,TRBJ1-1,TRBV5-4
TGCGCCAGCAGGAACTTTGGGACACCCAATGAGCAGTTCTTC,CASRNFGTPNEQFF,-,-,TRBJ2-1,TRBV4-1
TGTGCCAGCAGTGAACAAGGCAGCAGCTATGGCTACACCTTC,CASSEQGSSYGYTF,-,-,TRBJ1-2,TRBV6-1
TGTGCCAGCAGCTTAGTGGGAGCTCGGGGCTCTGGAAACACCATATATTTT,CASSLVGARGSGNTIYF,-,once,TRBJ1-3,TRBV7-2
TGTGCCAGCAGTGGGGCCTCGATGGGCGCTAATGAAAAACTGTTTTTT,CASSGASMGANEKLFF,-,-,TRBJ1-4,TRBV2
TGCGCCAGCAGCCAAGAGTTCGGGGCTAACTATGGCTACACCTTC,CASSQEFGANYGYTF,-,-,TRBJ1-2,TRBV4-1
TGTGCCAGTAGTATTAGAGGGCAGCTGGGTAGCAATCAGCCCCAGCATTTT,CASSIRGQLGSNQPQHF,-,few,TRBJ1-5,TRBV19
TGTGCCAGCAGCAGGGGATGGGCTAGCGGGAGTTCTAGAGAGCAGTACTTC,CASSRGWASGSSREQYF,TRBD2,-,TRBJ2-5,TRBV11-2
TGCGCCAGCAGCCGAGGCGGGACAGGGCCACAAGAGACCCAGTACTTC,CASSRGGTGPQETQYF,TRBD1,-,TRBJ2-5,TRBV5-1
TGTGCCAGCTTGCGGGCAACCTACAATGAGCAGTTCTTC,CASLRATYNEQFF,-,few,TRBJ2-1,TRBV2
TGTGCCTGGGAGAGTGGAGTCGGGAACACTGAAGCTTTCTTT,CAWESGVGNTEAFF,-,-,TRBJ1-1,TRBV30
TGTGCCAGCAGCTGGGACTTCGACATAACGGGCTACACCTTC,CASSWDFDITGYTF,-,-,TRBJ1-2,TRBV7-9
TGTGCCAGCAGCAAGACAGGGTTCGGAAACACCATATATTTT,CASSKTGFGNTIYF,TRBD1,-,TRBJ1-3,TRBV11-3
TGTGCCAGCTCACCGACAGTGGAATCCTACAATGAGCAGTTCTTC,CASSPTVESYNEQFF,-,-,TRBJ2-1,TRBV18
TGCGCCAGCAGCCCTGCCGTGGCCACTCTGGGTACTGGAAACACCATATATTTT,CASSPAVATLGTGNTIYF,-,-,TRBJ1-3,TRBV5-1
TGCGCCAGCAGCCAAGTTAGGGCGCCAGGTTCACCCCTCCACTTT,CASSQVRAPGSPLHF,-,-,TRBJ1-6,TRBV4-1
TGTGCCAGCAGCCCGCGTGGGGCCTACGAGCAGTACTTC,CASSPRGAYEQYF,-,-,TRBJ2-7,TRBV11-3
TGTGCCAGCAGCTTAGGTCGGTGGCTGCGGGATACGCAGTATTTT,CASSLGRWLRDTQYF,-,-,TRBJ2-3,TRBV7-9
TGTGCCAGCAGCTTAGCCCCTCCGGTTCTAGAAGGCTACGAGCAGTACTTC,CASSLAPPVLEGYEQYF,-,few,TRBJ2-7,TRBV7-2
TGCGCCACCAGTCAGGGTCAAGGTCAGCCCCAGCATTTT,CATSQGQGQPQHF,-,-,TRBJ1-5,TRBV10-2
TGTGCTAGCAGCGCGGGACAGGAGGGCGAGCAGTACTTC,CASSAGQEGEQYF,TRBD1,-,TRBJ2-7,TRBV7-7
TGTGCCATCAGTGAGCCAGGGAGTGGAAACACCATATATTTT,CAISEPGSGNTIYF,-,-,TRBJ1-3,TRBV10-3
TGTGCCAGCAGTTCCGGGACAGGGGTCGGGGGCTACACCTTC,CASSSGTGVGGYTF,TRBD1,-,TRBJ1-2,TRBV28
TGTGCCAGCAGCCCTTGGTGGGGGGCTGGGGCCAACGTCCTGACTTTC,CASSPWWGAGANVLTF,-,few,TRBJ2-6,TRBV5-4
TGCGCCAGCACCAAAGGGACAGGGGTTTCGAATGAGCAGTTCTTC,CASTKGTGVSNEQFF,TRBD1,few,TRBJ2-1,TRBV5-1
TGTGCCAGCAGCTTGTTGTATTCGGCTGAAGCTTTCTTT,CASSLLYSAEAFF,-,-,TRBJ1-1,TRBV7-9
TGTGCCAGCAGAACCGTCGGAAAGCAGTTCTTC,CASRTVGKQFF,-,few,TRBJ2-1,TRBV6-6
TGTGCCAGCGTACTAGCAGGGGGCGATGAAAAACTGTTTTTT,CASVLAGGDEKLFF,TRBD1,-,TRBJ1-4,TRBV2
TGTGCCAGCAGAACGACAGGGGCCAATAGCTATGGCTACACCTTC,CASRTTGANSYGYTF,TRBD1,medium-sized,TRBJ1-2,TRBV7-9